This TCR beta chain was identified in a study of cytomegalovirus exposure and HLA in healthy donors. The PCR had 60 Vbeta and 13 Jbeta primers. The protocol was immunoSEQ multiplex PCR, while the TCRdb copy is restricted to in-frame clones and leaves out a portion. The sample includes roughly 180,000 clones, around four fifths of them seen just once. From germline, CDR1 is SGHRS and CDR2 YFSETQ. The J segment lost 1 base and the V segment lost 2 bases, leaving 11 bases of the junction unmatched. The CDR3 has 18 residues. V is TRBV5-1 and J is TRBJ2-3; 9 bases are shared with TRBD2. Sequencing was performed on PBMCs. The sequence came from a woman aged 30 to 39 in good health and CMV-seropositive. The CDR3 sequence: CASSLEIAGEVGTDTQYF. CDR3 bases: TGCGCCAGCAGCTTAGAAATAGCGGGAGAAGTCGGCACAGATACGCAGTATTTT.